One and the same sample provided the 3 T cell receptor beta chains below, sequenced in a study of patients and donors after allogeneic stem cell transplantation. One entry per CDR3 protein results from TCRdb running MiXCR on the RT-PCR reads. The sample lists hundreds of thousands of distinct CDR3 sequences, 16% occurring once. The specimen sequenced was blood, either unsorted or a sorted T cell fraction (not recorded which). The receptors stem from a human donor who was either an allogeneic HSCT recipient or a stem cell or donor lymphocyte infusion donor (not recorded which). It is not recorded whose cells these are; they may come from a transplant donor.

This clonotype came up many times. This rearrangement joins TRBV12-3 or TRBV12-4 to TRBJ2-7, with D unresolved. The CDR3 sequence is 14 residues long. The ends were cut back, 3 bases at V and 2 bases at J, with 11 bases in the middle. The CDR3 bases are TGTGCCAGCAGTTTCGTTGGCAGCACCTACGAGCAGTACTTC. Its translation: CASSFVGSTYEQYF.

This clonotype was seen at least ten times. CDR3 in DNA: TGTGCCAGCAGCAAAGGTATCGGAGGAGTCCCCAAAAACATTCAGTACTTC. The encoded protein is CASSKGIGGVPKNIQYF. The gene calls are TRBV21-1 and TRBJ2-4; TRBD2 is the table's D call and was not checked against the DNA. TRBV21-1 is a recognized pseudogene. This CDR3 comprises 17 residues.

This clonotype appeared a few times. The V call is TRBV20-1, the J call TRBJ2-5, with 8 bases fitting TRBD2. The germline CDR1 and CDR2 sequences are DFQATT and SNEGSKA (reference sequence). After removal of 4 bases from V and 4 bases from J, the junction contained 11 bases not matched to a gene. The length of the CDR3 is 15 residues. The CDR3 DNA is TGCAGTGCTATCCCCGGGACTAGAAGCCGAGAGACCCAGTACTTC. As protein: CSAIPGTRSRETQYF.